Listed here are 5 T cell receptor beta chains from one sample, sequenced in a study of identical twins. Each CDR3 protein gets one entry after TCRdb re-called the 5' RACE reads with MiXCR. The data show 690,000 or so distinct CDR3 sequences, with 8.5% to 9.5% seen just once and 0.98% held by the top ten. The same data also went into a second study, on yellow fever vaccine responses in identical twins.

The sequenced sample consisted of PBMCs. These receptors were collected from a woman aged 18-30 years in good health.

The CDR3 DNA reads as TGTGCCAGCAGGTCTAGCGGATACTACGAGCAGTACTTC. It specifies CASRSSGYYEQYF. J is TRBJ2-7 and V is TRBV28; 7 bases line up with TRBD2. The CDR3 is 13 amino acids. CDR1 is MDHEN, CDR2 SYDVKM, per germline. J was trimmed by 3 bases and V by 6 bases; bases with no gene match: 5.

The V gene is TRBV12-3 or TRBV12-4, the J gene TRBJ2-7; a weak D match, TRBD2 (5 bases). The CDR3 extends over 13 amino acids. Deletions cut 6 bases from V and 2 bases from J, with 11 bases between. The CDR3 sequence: CASSRTFPYEQYF. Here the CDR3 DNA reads TGTGCCAGCAGCCGGACTTTCCCCTACGAGCAGTACTTC.

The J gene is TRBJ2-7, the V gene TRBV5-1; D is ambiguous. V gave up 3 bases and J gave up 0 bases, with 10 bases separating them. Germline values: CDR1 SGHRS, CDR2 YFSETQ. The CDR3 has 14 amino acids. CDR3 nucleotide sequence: TGCGCCAGCAGCTGGGCGGTAGGCTCCTACGAGCAGTACTTC. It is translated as CASSWAVGSYEQYF.

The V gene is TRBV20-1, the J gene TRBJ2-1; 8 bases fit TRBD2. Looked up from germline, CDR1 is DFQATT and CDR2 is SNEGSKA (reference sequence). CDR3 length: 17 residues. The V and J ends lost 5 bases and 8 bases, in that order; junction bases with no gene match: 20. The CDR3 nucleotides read TGCAGTGCTGGACTGCGCGGGGGGTTAGCGGGCTTTGATGAGCAGTTCTTC. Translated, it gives CSAGLRGGLAGFDEQFF.

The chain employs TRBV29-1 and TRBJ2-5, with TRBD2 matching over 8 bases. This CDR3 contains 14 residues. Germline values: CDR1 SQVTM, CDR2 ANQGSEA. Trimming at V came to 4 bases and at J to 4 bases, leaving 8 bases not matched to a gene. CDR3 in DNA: TGCAGCGTTGTGGGTCGGGAGGGCGTAGAGACCCAGTACTTC. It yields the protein CSVVGREGVETQYF.